These T cell receptor beta chains were read from a single sample in a study of blood T cell repertoires in COVID-19. Data came from immunoSEQ multiplex PCR; TCRdb stores just in-frame clones and leaves some out. Here the sample spans some 170,000 clones, roughly 87% being singletons. Source material: peripheral blood. These receptors came from a woman aged 55-70 years who had recovered from COVID-19. Both conserved end residues are part of each CDR3. A D gene is named only where the DNA matches it firmly. A clone size is listed for some rows: how often the clone was seen (once, few, many), or a class if it is expanded.

-	TRBV15	-	TRBJ2-1	TGTGCCACCGGATCGCGAGCGTGGGACAATGAGCAGTTCTTC	CATGSRAWDNEQFF
-	TRBV2	TRBD1	TRBJ1-4	TGTGCCAGCCGGGACAGGGATGAAAAACTGTTTTTT	CASRDRDEKLFF
-	TRBV6-5	-	TRBJ1-1	TGTGCCAGCAGTTTACAGGGAAGGACTGAAGCTTTCTTT	CASSLQGRTEAFF
-	TRBV18	-	TRBJ2-5	TGTGCCAGCTCACCTACAGGGCAAGAGACCCAGTACTTC	CASSPTGQETQYF
few	TRBV30	TRBD2	TRBJ2-1	TGTGCCTGGAGCATACGGAGGGAGGGAGAGCAGTTCTTC	CAWSIRREGEQFF
-	TRBV27	TRBD1	TRBJ2-1	TGTGCCAGCGGACAGGTGGGTGAGCAGTTCTTC	CASGQVGEQFF
-	TRBV2	-	TRBJ2-1	TGTGCCAGCTCGAGACTAAGCTCCTACAATGAGCAGTTCTTC	CASSRLSSYNEQFF
-	TRBV5-5	TRBD2	TRBJ2-2	TGTGCCAGCAGCTTGGCGGGGGGGAGGAACACCGGGGAGCTGTTTTTT	CASSLAGGRNTGELFF
-	TRBV19	TRBD1	TRBJ1-4	TGTGCCACCCGAGGGATCGGGACAGGGGGTAATGAAAAACTGTTTTTT	CATRGIGTGGNEKLFF
-	TRBV24-1	TRBD1	TRBJ2-1	TGTGCCACCAGTCGCTCAGGGGGCTCCTACAATGAGCAGTTCTTC	CATSRSGGSYNEQFF
-	TRBV10-1	TRBD1	TRBJ1-6	TGCGCCAGCAGTGAGCAGGGGGCGAATTCACCCCTCCACTTT	CASSEQGANSPLHF
-	TRBV5-1	-	TRBJ1-4	TGCGCCAGCAGTATCAGTGGAGGAGACGAAAAACTGTTTTTT	CASSISGGDEKLFF
-	TRBV5-4	TRBD1	TRBJ1-5	TGTGCCAGCAGCCAGGGGGGCTATGGCAATCAGCCCCAGCATTTT	CASSQGGYGNQPQHF
-	TRBV7-2	-	TRBJ2-1	TGTGCCAGCAGCTTAGAATTCGGGGCCTACAATGAGCAGTTCTTC	CASSLEFGAYNEQFF
-	TRBV28	TRBD1	TRBJ1-2	TGTGCCAGCAGCTCTGGACAGGGGACGAACTATGGCTACACCTTC	CASSSGQGTNYGYTF
-	TRBV18	TRBD1	TRBJ1-6	TGTGCCAGCTCACAAAACCCGACAGGGGGCTCCTATAATTCACCCCTCCACTTT	CASSQNPTGGSYNSPLHF
-	TRBV6-2/TRBV6-3	TRBD1	TRBJ2-4	TGTGCCAGCAGTTCAGGGGGCATAACCAAAAACATTCAGTACTTC	CASSSGGITKNIQYF
-	TRBV4-1	-	TRBJ1-4	TGCGCCAGCAGCCAACCTCTACAGGGAGAAAAACTGTTTTTT	CASSQPLQGEKLFF
-	TRBV4-1	-	TRBJ2-3	TGCGCCAGCAGCCAAGGGGAGTGGGACACAGATACGCAGTATTTT	CASSQGEWDTDTQYF
-	TRBV15	-	TRBJ2-5	TGTGCCACCAGCAGAGATCGAGGGCCAGAGACCCAGTACTTC	CATSRDRGPETQYF
-	TRBV5-4	-	TRBJ2-3	TGTGCCAGCAGCACGCAGGACAGTATCACAGATACGCAGTATTTT	CASSTQDSITDTQYF
-	TRBV11-3	TRBD1	TRBJ1-1	TGTGCCAGCAGCTTGCAAACAGGGGAGAACACTGAAGCTTTCTTT	CASSLQTGENTEAFF
-	TRBV6-5	TRBD2	TRBJ2-3	TGTGCAGTCGGGGGGGTGGGAGATACGCAGTATTTT	CAVGGVGDTQYF
-	TRBV4-2	-	TRBJ1-2	TGTGCCAGCAGCCAAGACAATAACTATGGCTACACCTTC	CASSQDNNYGYTF
-	TRBV7-3	-	TRBJ1-1	TGTGCCAGCAGCTTATCTGGGGGCGGTATTAACACTGAAGCTTTCTTT	CASSLSGGGINTEAFF
-	TRBV28	-	TRBJ2-7	TGTGCCAGCAGTGGGAGATGGACAGTCTCCTACGAGCAGTACTTC	CASSGRWTVSYEQYF
once	TRBV5-1	-	TRBJ2-7	TGCGCCAGCAGCTTGGAACGGGCCTACGAGCAGTACTTC	CASSLERAYEQYF
once	TRBV2	-	TRBJ2-7	TGTGCCAGCGGGACTGACACCTACGAGCAGTACTTC	CASGTDTYEQYF
once	TRBV7-6	-	TRBJ1-1	TGTGCCAGCAGCCCAAACGCCGGGGTGGGAGCTGAAGCTTTCTTT	CASSPNAGVGAEAFF
-	TRBV7-6	TRBD1	TRBJ1-1	TGTGCCAGCAGCGGTAGACAGGGGGGGAACACTGAAGCTTTCTTT	CASSGRQGGNTEAFF
-	TRBV7-9	-	TRBJ1-6	TGTGCCAGCAGCTTAGTCGCGTATTCACCCCTCCACTTT	CASSLVAYSPLHF
-	TRBV5-1	-	TRBJ2-5	TGCGCCAGCAGTTCGTATGGGGAGAGGGGGCAAGAGACCCAGTACTTC	CASSSYGERGQETQYF
-	TRBV28	-	TRBJ1-1	TGTGCCACCGACAGTTACGGCATGAACACTGAAGCTTTCTTT	CATDSYGMNTEAFF
-	TRBV27	TRBD2	TRBJ2-2	TGTGCCAGCAGTCAGCCGGGACTAGCGGGGGGCCGGACCGGGGAGCTGTTTTTT	CASSQPGLAGGRTGELFF
once	TRBV5-1	-	TRBJ1-6	TGCGCCAGCAGCTTGGGCCAGGCTAATTCACCCCTCCACTTT	CASSLGQANSPLHF
-	TRBV9	-	TRBJ1-2	TGTGCCAGCAAATGGGGGGGCGGTATGGATGGCTACACCTTC	CASKWGGGMDGYTF
-	TRBV3-1/TRBV3-2	-	TRBJ2-2	TGTGCCAGCAGCCAAGACAGGAACACCGGGGAGCTGTTTTTT	CASSQDRNTGELFF
-	TRBV21-1	-	TRBJ2-7	TGTGCCAGCAGCAAAGTCCTTACGGGACAGGGAGAAAAGACCTACGAGCAGTACTTC	CASSKVLTGQGEKTYEQYF
-	TRBV30	-	TRBJ1-6	TGTGCCTGGAGTGTGTCGGTCTACTCCTCCTATAATTCACCCCTCCACTTT	CAWSVSVYSSYNSPLHF
once	TRBV5-1	TRBD1	TRBJ2-7	TGCGCCAGCTGGGACAGGGGCCACGAGCAGTACTTC	CASWDRGHEQYF
-	TRBV5-1	TRBD1	TRBJ1-4	TGCGCCAGCAGCCCGGGACAGGGGGCAACTAATGAAAAACTGTTTTTT	CASSPGQGATNEKLFF
-	TRBV28	-	TRBJ2-7	TGTGCCAGCAGTTTATCGCTCGGGGGAGGATACGAGCAGTACTTC	CASSLSLGGGYEQYF
once	TRBV10-1	TRBD1	TRBJ2-7	TGCGCCAGCCAGGCCGGGACAGGGGGCGAGCAGTACTTC	CASQAGTGGEQYF
-	TRBV28	-	TRBJ1-5	TGTGCCAGCAGGGGTGGGGGGGCCGGCCAGCCCCAGCATTTT	CASRGGGAGQPQHF
-	TRBV27	TRBD1	TRBJ1-2	TGTGCCAGCAGCTCGCTCCGCTGGGACAGCCAAACCTTCTATGGCTACACCTTC	CASSSLRWDSQTFYGYTF
-	TRBV5-1	TRBD2	TRBJ2-7	TGCGCCAGCAGCAGTAGCGGGGGGGCATACGAGCAGTACTTC	CASSSSGGAYEQYF
-	TRBV18	-	TRBJ2-7	TGTGCCAGCTCGGACAGTTCAATTTCCTACGAGCAGTACTTC	CASSDSSISYEQYF
once	TRBV5-4	-	TRBJ2-7	TGTGCCAGCAGCTTGCGGACCAGCGGCGAGCAGTACTTC	CASSLRTSGEQYF
-	TRBV28	-	TRBJ1-4	TGTGCCAGCAGTTTATCGGGATACAGCGAAAAACTGTTTTTT	CASSLSGYSEKLFF
-	TRBV5-6	-	TRBJ2-5	TGTGCCAGCAGCGGGGAGGCGGGAAGCCAAGAGACCCAGTACTTC	CASSGEAGSQETQYF
-	TRBV27	TRBD2	TRBJ2-5	TGTGCCAGCAGGCGACTAGCTTTCGAGACCCAGTACTTC	CASRRLAFETQYF
-	TRBV2	-	TRBJ2-7	TGTGCCAGCAAGTGGACTCAAAACGCCTACGAGCAGTACTTC	CASKWTQNAYEQYF